These 31 T cell receptor beta chains came from one sample sequenced in a study of tumor and adjacent non-tumor tissue in lung cancer. The library came from three nested PCR rounds adapted from ARM-PCR protocols. One entry per CDR3 protein, called by TCRdb with MiXCR from the multiplex PCR reads. The sample carries about 60,000 distinct CDR3 sequences, over 60% recorded once. RNA was extracted from bulk tissue without any cell sorting. More than 3 cm separated this lung sample from the edge of the tumor. The sequenced material came from distant non-tumor lung tissue. All receptors come from a man in his 70s with non-small cell lung cancer.

Here the CDR3 reads CASNGLSYEQYF. In DNA, the CDR3 is TGTGCCAGCAACGGTCTCTCCTACGAGCAGTACTTC. V gene TRBV28 combines with J gene TRBJ2-7, with D unclear. V was trimmed by 7 bases and J by 0 bases, leaving 7 bases between them. The CDR3 consists of 12 residues. Germline V gene sequence: CDR1 MDHEN, CDR2 SYDVKM. The full variable domain, completed using reference TRBV28 and TRBJ2-7, is DVKVTQSSRYLVKRTGEKVFLECVQDMDHENMFWYRQDPGLGLRLIYFSYDVKMKEKGDIPEGYSVSREKKERFSLILESASTNQTSMYLCASNGLSYEQYFGPGTRLTVT.

In its sample, this clonotype was seen a few times. This may be a read error: a much more frequent sequence differs by one nucleotide. V and J are TRBV5-5 and TRBJ1-2; D gene ambiguous. The V gene lost 6 bases and the J gene lost 3 bases, with 18 bases spanning the gap. Per germline, CDR1 SGHKS and CDR2 YYEKEE (reference sequence). This CDR3 is 15 amino acids long. The CDR3 DNA is TGTGCCAGCAACTTATTTTCAACAGCGGACTATGGCTACACCTTC. It codes for CASNLFSTADYGYTF. Supplemented by reference TRBV5-5 and TRBJ1-2, the full variable domain reads DAGVTQSPTHLIKTRGQQVTLRCSPISGHKSVSWYQQVLGQGPQFIFQYYEKEERGRGNFPDRFSARQFPNYSSELNVNALLLGDSALYLCASNLFSTADYGYTFGSGTRLTVV.

This clonotype appeared many times. Here the CDR3 reads CASNSNGRSPLHF. The CDR3, as DNA: TGTGCCAGCAACTCAAATGGGAGGTCACCCCTCCACTTT. V and J are TRBV6-5 and TRBJ1-6; D gene ambiguous. Germline CDR1 is MNHEY and CDR2 is SVGAGI. The CDR3 has 13 amino acids. The ends were cut back, 7 bases at V and 10 bases at J, with 14 bases in the middle.

The chain joins TRBV6-2 or TRBV6-3 to TRBJ2-5; D is undetermined. Germline CDR1 and CDR2: MNHEY and SVGEGT. CDR3 length: 12 amino acids. Trimming removed 8 bases at V and 5 bases at J, with 12 bases between. The CDR3 nucleotides are TGTGCCAGCGGTAGACTTGTGGAGACCCAGTACTTC. This gives the protein CASGRLVETQYF.

This clonotype was detected a few times. This could be a read error, since a much larger clone is one nucleotide away. The gene calls are TRBV11-2 and TRBJ2-7; a weak D match, TRBD2 (5 bases). Germline lookup yields CDR1 SGHAT and CDR2 FQNNGV. The CDR3 covers 13 residues. CDR3 bases: TGTACCAGCGGCTTAGTCCCCTCCTACGAGCAGTACTTC. Translated, it gives CTSGLVPSYEQYF. Variable domain in full (rest from reference TRBV11-2 and TRBJ2-7): EAGVAQSPRYKIIEKRQSVAFWCNPISGHATLYWYQQILGQGPKLLIQFQNNGVVDDSQLPKDRFSAERLKGVDSTLKIQPAKLEDSAVYLCTSGLVPSYEQYFGPGTRLTVT.

V and J are TRBV18 and TRBJ2-7; D gene ambiguous. From germline, CDR1 is KGHSH and CDR2 LQKENI. V dropped 4 bases and J dropped 1 base, with 14 bases sitting between them. The CDR3 has 15 amino acids. CDR3 protein: CASSQEAPDSYEQYF. Here the CDR3 DNA reads TGTGCCAGCTCACAAGAGGCCCCAGATTCCTACGAGCAGTACTTC.

The chain joins TRBV11-3 to TRBJ2-1; 7 bases are shared with TRBD2. After removal of 9 bases from V and 5 bases from J, the junction contained 13 bases not matched to a gene. This CDR3 has 15 residues. The V gene's germline CDR1 is SGHNT and CDR2 YENEEA. Here the CDR3 reads CASSLLAVVDNEQFF. CDR3 nucleotide sequence: TGTGCCAGTAGCCTTCTAGCGGTGGTTGACAATGAGCAGTTCTTC.

Concerning this clonotype: Germline is not matched at one junction end, which may reflect a read error. The rearrangement uses TRBV20-1 and TRBJ1-4, with D uncertain. The CDR3 extends over 13 amino acids. Germline CDR1 is DFQATT and CDR2 is SNEGSKA (reference sequence). The CDR3, as DNA: TGCAGTGTTCCAGGCAATCTGGTTGAAAAAGTGTTTTTC. It is translated as CSVPGNLVEKVFF.

The table lists this clonotype with a few counts. A much bigger clone sits one base away, suggesting this may be a read error. The conserved phenylalanine or tryptophan is not found at the CDR3 terminus, so this likely reflects a read error. This chain links TRBV5-1 with TRBJ2-5, with a weak D call TRBD2 (5 bases). The V end lost 4 bases, the J end lost 5 bases, and 15 bases lay between the germline ends. Germline V gives CDR1 SGHRS, CDR2 YFSETQ. The CDR3 consists of 14 residues. The CDR3 loop is CASSPRGYGETQYS. DNA of the CDR3: TGCGCCAGCAGCCCGAGAGGGTATGGGGAGACCCAGTACTCC.

Comments on this clonotype: Germline is not matched at one junction end, which may reflect a read error. J is TRBJ2-7 and V is TRBV11-2; 15 bases are shared with TRBD2. The CDR3 sequence is 16 residues long. Germline CDR1 is SGHAT and CDR2 is FQNNGV. Here the CDR3 reads CASSWGLAGGSYGQYF. Here the CDR3 DNA reads TGTGCCAGCAGCTGGGGACTAGCGGGGGGTTCCTACGGGCAGTACTTC.

In its sample, this clonotype was seen once. This chain links TRBV6-1 with TRBJ1-5, with 8 bases aligning to TRBD1. With V trimmed by 5 bases and J by 6 bases, 12 bases remained unmatched. This CDR3 has 16 amino acids. CDR1 MNHNS and CDR2 SASEGT come from the germline V gene. This CDR3 is CASSSRTGCTGQPQHF. The CDR3 nucleotides read TGTGCCAGCAGTTCTAGGACAGGGTGCACCGGTCAGCCCCAGCATTTT.

Note on this clonotype: One base away lies a much larger clone, so this may be a sequencing read error. This chain uses TRBV20-1 with TRBJ1-2; D not certain. The germline V gene encodes CDR1 DFQATT and CDR2 SNEGSKA (reference sequence). CDR3 length: 13 amino acids. The V end was cut by 3 bases, the J end by 3 bases, with 11 bases between. The CDR3 sequence: CSASSVSYYGYTF. DNA of the CDR3: TGCAGTGCTAGCAGTGTGTCCTACTATGGCTACACCTTC.

CDR3 sequence reads: CASSRDGGPGTGELFF. CDR3 DNA sequence: TGCGCCAGCAGCCGTGATGGGGGGCCGGGAACCGGGGAGCTGTTTTTT. This chain joins TRBV5-1 and TRBJ2-2; D may correspond to TRBD1 or TRBD2 (6 bases each). Per germline, CDR1 SGHRS and CDR2 YFSETQ. V lost 4 bases to trimming and J lost 5 bases, with 18 bases between them. CDR3 size: 16 residues.

In this sample, this clonotype turned up many times. This chain connects TRBV12-3 or TRBV12-4 to TRBJ2-2; 9 positions match TRBD1. With V trimmed by 8 bases and J by 7 bases, 8 bases remained unmatched. The CDR3 spans 14 residues. The CDR3 DNA reads as TGTGCCAGCTGCCCCGGGACAGGGTACGGGGAGCTGTTTTTT. This encodes CASCPGTGYGELFF.

The table lists this clonotype with many counts. This chain connects TRBV29-1 to TRBJ2-7; D may be TRBD1 (5 bases). In germline, CDR1 is SQVTM, CDR2 ANQGSEA. CDR3 length: 13 amino acids. Trimming pared 7 bases from V and 1 base from J, leaving 14 bases between. This CDR3 is CSAKVGQSYEQYF. CDR3 bases: TGCAGCGCCAAAGTGGGGCAGTCCTACGAGCAGTACTTC.

This clonotype was observed many times. The J gene is TRBJ2-5, the V gene TRBV6-6; D is perhaps TRBD2 (5 bases). CDR3 size: 12 residues. V dropped 8 bases and J dropped 5 bases, with 12 bases sitting between them. Germline CDR1 and CDR2: MNHNY and SVGAGI (reference sequence). CDR3 loop: CASGRPWETQYF. In DNA, the CDR3 is TGTGCCAGCGGGAGACCCTGGGAGACCCAGTACTTC.

There are many counts of this clonotype. V usage is TRBV20-1 and J usage is TRBJ1-6; D is undetermined. Trimming took 0 bases from V and 9 from J, leaving 18 bases between them. The length of the CDR3 is 16 residues. CDR1 and CDR2 from the germline V gene are DFQATT and SNEGSKA (reference sequence). CDR3 sequence: CSARDFGATEFSPLHF. As DNA, the CDR3 is TGCAGTGCTAGAGATTTTGGCGCTACAGAATTTTCACCCCTCCACTTT.

This clonotype was counted many times. The rearrangement links TRBV12-3 or TRBV12-4 to TRBJ2-5, with 14 positions matching TRBD2. The CDR3 has 15 residues. V gave up 6 bases and J gave up 2 bases; unmatched junction bases: 2. For the CDR3, the DNA is TGTGCCAGCAGGGGGACTAGCGGGGGACAAGAGACCCAGTACTTC. Translating gives CASRGTSGGQETQYF.

Notes on this clonotype: A much larger clone lies one base from this, so it may be a read error. This chain connects TRBV12-3 or TRBV12-4 to TRBJ2-1, with D unclear. The CDR3 totals 14 residues. The ends were cut back, 6 bases at V and 4 bases at J, with 13 bases in the middle. The DNA for the CDR3 is TGTGCCAGCAGCCTACAGAGTGGGTACAATGAGCAGTTCTTC. Its protein product is CASSLQSGYNEQFF.

The chain carries TRBV5-1 and TRBJ2-7, with TRBD1 matching over 10 bases. This CDR3 has 17 residues. Germline lookup yields CDR1 SGHRS and CDR2 YFSETQ. V shed 7 bases and J 3 bases; nucleotides not matched to a gene: 16. The CDR3 DNA reads TGCGCCAGCGGCTACGAACCGGGACAGGGGAAGCTCTACGAGCAGTACTTC. Protein sequence: CASGYEPGQGKLYEQYF.

Details on this clonotype: A junction end diverges from the germline sequence, so it may reflect a read error. The V call is TRBV11-3, the J call TRBJ2-1, with D tentatively TRBD1 (7 bases). There are 14 residues in the CDR3. CDR1 is SGHNT and CDR2 is YENEEA in the germline V gene. The CDR3 loop is CASSLGGTENEQFF. The CDR3 DNA is TGTGCCAGCAGCTTAGGCGGGACAGAGAATGAGCAGTTCTTT.

This clonotype was counted only a few times. The conserved closing phenylalanine or tryptophan is absent in this CDR3, likely reflecting a read error. The chain recombines TRBV11-2 with TRBJ2-5; 8 positions agree with TRBD2. Per germline, CDR1 SGHAT and CDR2 FQNNGV. The trim removed 4 bases at V and 3 bases at J, leaving 4 bases unmatched. The CDR3 sequence is 14 residues long. This CDR3 reads CASSSREGEETQYL. Written as DNA, the CDR3 is TGTGCCAGCAGCTCCCGGGAGGGCGAAGAGACCCAGTACCTC.

A remark on this clonotype: One end of the junction varies from germline; a read error may be responsible. The chain links TRBV7-9 to TRBJ2-3; tentative D call: TRBD1 (6 bases). Germline V gene data show CDR1 as SEHNR and CDR2 as FQNEAQ (reference sequence). The CDR3 consists of 15 residues. CDR3: CASSSQGPSTDTQCF. The CDR3 region has the DNA TGTGCCAGCAGCTCTCAGGGGCCTAGCACAGATACGCAGTGTTTT. The full variable domain, completed using reference TRBV7-9 and TRBJ2-3, is DTGVSQNPRHKITKRGQNVTFRCDPISEHNRLYWYRQTLGQGPEFLTYFQNEAQLEKSRLLSDRFSAERPKGSFSTLEIQRTEQGDSAMYLCASSSQGPSTDTQCFGPGTRLTVL.

The chain is built from TRBV5-1 and TRBJ1-4; D is possibly TRBD1 (6 bases). Germline V gives CDR1 SGHRS, CDR2 YFSETQ. This CDR3 is built from 16 residues. Trimming took 4 bases from V and 5 from J, leaving 18 bases between them. CDR3: CASSLVRGGNNEKLFF. The CDR3 coding sequence is TGCGCCAGCAGCCTGGTACGAGGGGGAAACAATGAAAAACTGTTTTTT.

In this sample, this clonotype turned up many times. The V call is TRBV5-6, the J call TRBJ1-1; D is unclear. This CDR3 region has 13 residues. Trimming removed 2 bases at V and 7 bases at J, with 12 bases between. Germline values: CDR1 SGHDT, CDR2 YYEEEE. The CDR3 is CASSFTGRSEAFF. The CDR3 bases are TGTGCCAGCAGCTTCACCGGGCGTAGTGAAGCTTTCTTT.

Details on this clonotype: A much larger clone differs from this one at a single base, so this may be a read error. The chain carries TRBV5-4 and TRBJ2-2, with 12 positions matching TRBD1. The CDR3 loop spans 16 amino acids. CDR1 and CDR2 (germline): SGHNT, YYREEE (reference sequence). The CDR3 loop is CASSPGTGGFTWELFF. The CDR3 bases are TGTGCCAGCAGCCCTGGGACAGGGGGCTTCACCTGGGAGCTGTTTTTT.

A few counts support this clonotype. One end of the junction varies from germline; a read error may be responsible. The chain recombines TRBV29-1 with TRBJ2-7; D gene unclear. The CDR3 is 11 residues long. Germline CDR1 reads SQVTM; CDR2 reads ANQGSEA. CDR3 amino acids: CSVGQAYEQHF. The CDR3, as DNA: TGCAGCGTTGGCCAGGCCTATGAGCAGCACTTC.

This clonotype was picked up many times. The J gene is TRBJ2-1, the V gene TRBV10-1; 8 nucleotides agree with TRBD2. After removal of 4 bases from V and 6 bases from J, the junction contained 14 bases not matched to a gene. The CDR3 covers 17 residues. The germline V gene has CDR1 WNHNN and CDR2 SYGVQD (reference sequence). Here the CDR3 DNA reads TGCGCCAGCAGTGCGACGACTCCAGCGGGAGCGTTCAATGAGCAGTTCTTC. This translates into CASSATTPAGAFNEQFF.

This clonotype was seen a handful of times. It may be a read error: a sequence one base away is much more abundant. The genes are TRBV10-2 and TRBJ2-5; D remains ambiguous. The CDR3 length is 14 residues. From germline, CDR1 is WSHSY and CDR2 SAAADI. V lost 4 bases to trimming and J lost 4 bases, with 13 bases between them. The CDR3 DNA sequence: TGCGCCAGCAGTGCTGTTGGGATGGGAGAGACCCAGTACTTC. This sequence encodes CASSAVGMGETQYF.

At least ten counts were recorded for this clonotype. This sequence joins TRBV6-5 and TRBJ2-7, with a possible D match to TRBD1 (6 bases). Germline assignment: CDR1 MNHEY and CDR2 SVGAGI. Trimming left V 5 bases short and J 1 base short, with 12 bases between. The CDR3 covers 14 residues. CDR3 region: CASSSRDKSYEQYF. CDR3 coding DNA: TGTGCCAGCAGTAGCCGGGACAAGTCCTACGAGCAGTACTTC.

With regard to this clonotype: A junction boundary mismatches the germline segment, possibly from a read error. The chain links TRBV5-5 to TRBJ1-2; D may be TRBD1 (6 bases). This CDR3 contains 15 residues. Germline V gives CDR1 SGHKS, CDR2 YYEKEE (reference sequence). In nucleotides, the CDR3 is TGTGCCAGTAGCTTTAAGTCCGGCCCAGGGGATGGCTACACCTTC. Residues: CASSFKSGPGDGYTF.